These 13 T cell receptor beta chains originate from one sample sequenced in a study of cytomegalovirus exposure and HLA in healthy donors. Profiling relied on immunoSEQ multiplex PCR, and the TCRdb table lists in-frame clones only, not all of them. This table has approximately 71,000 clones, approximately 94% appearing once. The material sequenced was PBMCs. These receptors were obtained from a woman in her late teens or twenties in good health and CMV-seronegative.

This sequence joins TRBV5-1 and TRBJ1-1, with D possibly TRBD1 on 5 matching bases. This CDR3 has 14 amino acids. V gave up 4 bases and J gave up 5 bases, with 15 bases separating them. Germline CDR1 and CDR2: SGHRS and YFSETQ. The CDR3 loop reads CASSPRGERTEAFF. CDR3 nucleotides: TGCGCCAGCAGCCCTCGGGGGGAGAGGACTGAAGCTTTCTTT.

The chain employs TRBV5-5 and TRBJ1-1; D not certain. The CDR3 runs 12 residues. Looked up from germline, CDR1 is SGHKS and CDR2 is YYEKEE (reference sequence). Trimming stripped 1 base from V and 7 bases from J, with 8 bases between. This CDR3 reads CASSLYGGEAFF. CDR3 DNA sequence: TGTGCCAGCAGCTTGTACGGTGGTGAAGCTTTCTTT.

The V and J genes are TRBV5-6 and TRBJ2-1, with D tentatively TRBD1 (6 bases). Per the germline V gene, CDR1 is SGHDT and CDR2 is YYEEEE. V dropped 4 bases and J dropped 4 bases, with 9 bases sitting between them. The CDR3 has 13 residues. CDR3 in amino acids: CASSPDRYNEQFF. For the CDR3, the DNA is TGTGCCAGCAGCCCAGACAGGTACAATGAGCAGTTCTTC. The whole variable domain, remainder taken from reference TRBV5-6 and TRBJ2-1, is DAGVTQSPTHLIKTRGQQVTLRCSPKSGHDTVSWYQQALGQGPQFIFQYYEEEERQRGNFPDRFSGHQFPNYSSELNVNALLLGDSALYLCASSPDRYNEQFFGPGTRLTVL.

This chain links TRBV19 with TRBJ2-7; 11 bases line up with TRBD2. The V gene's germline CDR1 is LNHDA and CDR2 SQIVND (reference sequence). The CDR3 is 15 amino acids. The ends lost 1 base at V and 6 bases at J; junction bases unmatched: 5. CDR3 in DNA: TGTGCCAGTAGTATAGTGCCGGGACTAGCGGCCGAGCAGTACTTC. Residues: CASSIVPGLAAEQYF. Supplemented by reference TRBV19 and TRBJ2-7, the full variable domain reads DGGITQSPKYLFRKEGQNVTLSCEQNLNHDAMYWYRQDPGQGLRLIYYSQIVNDFQKGDIAEGYSVSREKKESFPLTVTSAQKNPTAFYLCASSIVPGLAAEQYFGPGTRLTVT.

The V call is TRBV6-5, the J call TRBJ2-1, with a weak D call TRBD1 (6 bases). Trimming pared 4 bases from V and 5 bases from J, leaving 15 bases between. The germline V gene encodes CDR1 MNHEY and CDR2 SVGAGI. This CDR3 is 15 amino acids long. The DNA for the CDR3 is TGTGCCAGCAGTTGGAACAGGGCCACGAACAATGAGCAGTTCTTC. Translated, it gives CASSWNRATNNEQFF.

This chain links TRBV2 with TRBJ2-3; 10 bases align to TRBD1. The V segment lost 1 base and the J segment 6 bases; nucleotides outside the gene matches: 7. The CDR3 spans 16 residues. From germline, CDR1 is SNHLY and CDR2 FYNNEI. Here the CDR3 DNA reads TGTGCCAGCAGTGAAGAGGGACAGGGGAATTGGGATACGCAGTATTTT. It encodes CASSEEGQGNWDTQYF. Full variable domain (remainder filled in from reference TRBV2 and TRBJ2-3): EPEVTQTPSHQVTQMGQEVILRCVPISNHLYFYWYRQILGQKVEFLVSFYNNEISEKSEIFDDQFSVERPDGSNFTLKIRSTKLEDSAMYFCASSEEGQGNWDTQYFGPGTRLTVL.

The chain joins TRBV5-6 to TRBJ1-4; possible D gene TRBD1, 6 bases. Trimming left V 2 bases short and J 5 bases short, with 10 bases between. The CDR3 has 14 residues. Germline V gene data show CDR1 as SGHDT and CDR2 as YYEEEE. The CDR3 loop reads CASSFLGTNEKLFF. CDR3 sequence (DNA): TGTGCCAGCAGCTTCCTTGGGACAAATGAAAAACTGTTTTTT.

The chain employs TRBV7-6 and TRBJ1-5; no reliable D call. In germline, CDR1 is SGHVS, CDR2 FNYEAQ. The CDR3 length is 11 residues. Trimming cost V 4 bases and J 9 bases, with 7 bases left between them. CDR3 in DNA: TGTGCCAGCAGCTCCGGTGGGCCCCAGCATTTT. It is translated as CASSSGGPQHF.

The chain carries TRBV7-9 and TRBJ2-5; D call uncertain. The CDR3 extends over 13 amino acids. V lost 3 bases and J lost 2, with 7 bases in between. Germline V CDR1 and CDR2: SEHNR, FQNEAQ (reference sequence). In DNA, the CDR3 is TGTGCCAGCAGCTTGTTCAGGCAAGAGACCCAGTACTTC. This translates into CASSLFRQETQYF.

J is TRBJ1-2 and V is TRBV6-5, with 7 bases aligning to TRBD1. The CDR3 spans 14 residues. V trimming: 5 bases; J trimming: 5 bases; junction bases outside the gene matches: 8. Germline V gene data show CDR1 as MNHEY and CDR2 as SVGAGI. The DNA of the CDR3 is TGTGCCAGCAGTCCCTCGGGACAGCCATATGGCTACACCTTC. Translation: CASSPSGQPYGYTF.

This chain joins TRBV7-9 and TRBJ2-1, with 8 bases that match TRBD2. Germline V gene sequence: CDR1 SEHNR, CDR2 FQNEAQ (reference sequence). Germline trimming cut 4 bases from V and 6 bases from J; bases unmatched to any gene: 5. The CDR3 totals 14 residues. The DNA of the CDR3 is TGTGCCAGCAGCTCACTAGCGGTATCCAATGAGCAGTTCTTC. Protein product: CASSSLAVSNEQFF.

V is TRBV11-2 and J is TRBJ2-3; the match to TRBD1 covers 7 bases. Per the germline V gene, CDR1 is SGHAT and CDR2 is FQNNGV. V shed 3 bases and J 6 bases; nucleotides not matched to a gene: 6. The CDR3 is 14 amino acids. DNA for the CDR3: TGTGCCAGCAGCTTTAACAGGGGCGGCGATACGCAGTATTTT. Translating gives CASSFNRGGDTQYF.

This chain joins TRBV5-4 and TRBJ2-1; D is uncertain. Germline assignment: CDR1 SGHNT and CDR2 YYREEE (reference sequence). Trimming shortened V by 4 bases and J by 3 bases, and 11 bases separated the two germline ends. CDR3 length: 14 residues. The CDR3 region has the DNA TGTGCCAGCAGCGCCCCTCCTAGCTACAATGAGCAGTTCTTC. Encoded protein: CASSAPPSYNEQFF.